The clone carrying this T cell receptor (beta chain) was found a few times. There are 14 residues in the CDR3. The germline CDR1 and CDR2 sequences are SGHAT and FQNNGV. The V end was cut by 4 bases, the J end by 8 bases, with 12 bases between. Enrolment of Seattle patients took place during active infection, and they were followed longitudinally. The record originates from a study of blood T cell repertoires in COVID-19. The data were produced by immunoSEQ multiplex PCR, yet TCRdb's version contains in-frame clones alone and is incomplete. Counted here are approximately 460,000 clones, roughly 89% occurring once; the ten biggest clones make up 0.75% to 0.9%.

The sequence was obtained from a man in his late teens or twenties with COVID-19, enrolled during active disease. V usage is TRBV11-2 and J usage is TRBJ1-6; D ambiguous. Source material: peripheral blood. The CDR3 loop is CASSSSGPYSPLHF. As DNA, the CDR3 is TGTGCCAGCAGCTCCAGCGGGCCATATTCACCCCTCCACTTT.